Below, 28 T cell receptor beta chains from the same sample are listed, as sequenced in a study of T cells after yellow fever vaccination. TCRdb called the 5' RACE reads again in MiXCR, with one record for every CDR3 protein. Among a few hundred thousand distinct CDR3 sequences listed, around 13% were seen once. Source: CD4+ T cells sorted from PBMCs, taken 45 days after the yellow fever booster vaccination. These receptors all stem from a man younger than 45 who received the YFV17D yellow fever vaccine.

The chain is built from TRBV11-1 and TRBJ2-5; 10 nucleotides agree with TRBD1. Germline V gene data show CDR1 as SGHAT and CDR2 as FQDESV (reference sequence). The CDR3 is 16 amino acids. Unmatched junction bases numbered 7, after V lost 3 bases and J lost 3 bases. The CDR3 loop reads CASSFLGGQGEETQYF. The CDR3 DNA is TGTGCCAGCAGCTTCCTCGGTGGACAGGGGGAAGAGACCCAGTACTTC.

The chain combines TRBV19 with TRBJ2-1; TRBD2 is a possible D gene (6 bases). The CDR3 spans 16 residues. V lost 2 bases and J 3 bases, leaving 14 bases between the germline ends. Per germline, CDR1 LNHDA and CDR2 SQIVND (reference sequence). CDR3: CASSIRGGTFYNEQFF. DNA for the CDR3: TGTGCCAGTAGTATACGGGGCGGGACCTTCTACAATGAGCAGTTCTTC.

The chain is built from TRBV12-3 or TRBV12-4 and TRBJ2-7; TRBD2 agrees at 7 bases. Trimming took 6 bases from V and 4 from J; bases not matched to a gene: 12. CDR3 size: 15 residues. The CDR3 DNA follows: TGTGCCAGCAGCCCGGGAGCGGGATGGCTGTACGAGCAGTACTTC. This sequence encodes CASSPGAGWLYEQYF.

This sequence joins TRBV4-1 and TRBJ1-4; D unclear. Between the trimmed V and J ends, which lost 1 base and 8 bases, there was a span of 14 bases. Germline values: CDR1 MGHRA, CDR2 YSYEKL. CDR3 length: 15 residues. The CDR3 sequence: CASSQVWAPAEKLFF. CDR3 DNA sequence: TGCGCCAGCAGCCAAGTTTGGGCCCCAGCGGAAAAACTGTTTTTT.

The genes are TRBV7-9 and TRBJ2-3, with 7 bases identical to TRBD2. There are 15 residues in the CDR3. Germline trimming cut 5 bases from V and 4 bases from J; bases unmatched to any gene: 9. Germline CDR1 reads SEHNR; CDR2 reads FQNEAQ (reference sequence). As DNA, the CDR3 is TGTGCCAGCAGCCCGCGGGGAGGGCGGTCAGATACGCAGTATTTT. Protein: CASSPRGGRSDTQYF.

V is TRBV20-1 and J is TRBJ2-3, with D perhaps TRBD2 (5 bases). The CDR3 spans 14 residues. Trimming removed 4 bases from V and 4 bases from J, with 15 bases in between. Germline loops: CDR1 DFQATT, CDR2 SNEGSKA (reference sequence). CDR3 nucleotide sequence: TGCAGTGCTAAGGAGGACGGCTACTCAGATACGCAGTATTTT. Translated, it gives CSAKEDGYSDTQYF.

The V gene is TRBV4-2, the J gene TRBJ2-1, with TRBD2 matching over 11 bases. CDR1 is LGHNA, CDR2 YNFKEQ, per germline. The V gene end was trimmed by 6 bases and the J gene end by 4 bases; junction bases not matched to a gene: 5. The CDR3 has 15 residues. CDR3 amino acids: CASRRLAGGYNEQFF. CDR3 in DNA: TGTGCCAGCAGGAGGCTAGCGGGGGGTTACAATGAGCAGTTCTTC.

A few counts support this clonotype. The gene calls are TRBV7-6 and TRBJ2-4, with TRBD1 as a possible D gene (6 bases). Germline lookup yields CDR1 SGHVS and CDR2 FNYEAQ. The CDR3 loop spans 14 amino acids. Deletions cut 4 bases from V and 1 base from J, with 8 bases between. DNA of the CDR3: TGTGCCAGCAGCTCAGGGGAGGCCAAAAACATTCAGTACTTC. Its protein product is CASSSGEAKNIQYF.

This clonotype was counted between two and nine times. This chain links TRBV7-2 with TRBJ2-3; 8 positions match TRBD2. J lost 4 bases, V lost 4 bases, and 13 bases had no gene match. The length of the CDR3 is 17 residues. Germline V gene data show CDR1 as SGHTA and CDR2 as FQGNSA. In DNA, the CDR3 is TGTGCCAGCAGCTCCAGGGGAGTAGCGGGATGGGCAGATACGCAGTATTTT. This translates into CASSSRGVAGWADTQYF.

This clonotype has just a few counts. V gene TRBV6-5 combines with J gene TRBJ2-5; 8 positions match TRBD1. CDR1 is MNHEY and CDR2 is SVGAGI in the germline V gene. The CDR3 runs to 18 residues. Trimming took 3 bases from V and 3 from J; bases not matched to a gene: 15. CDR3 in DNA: TGTGCCAGCAGTTATATTACTTCCGGGACAGGTTCTAAAGAGACCCAGTACTTC. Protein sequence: CASSYITSGTGSKETQYF.

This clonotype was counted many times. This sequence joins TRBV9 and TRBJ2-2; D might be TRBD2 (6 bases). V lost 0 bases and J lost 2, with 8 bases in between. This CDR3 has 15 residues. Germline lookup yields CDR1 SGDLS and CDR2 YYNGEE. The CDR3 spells CASSVEAGNTGELFF. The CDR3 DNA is TGTGCCAGCAGCGTAGAGGCGGGAAACACCGGGGAGCTGTTTTTT.

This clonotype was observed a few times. The CDR3, as DNA: TGTGCCAGCAGTGACGGCGGGAAGTACAATGAGCAGTTCTTC. This codes for CASSDGGKYNEQFF. The chain employs TRBV6-4 and TRBJ2-1; the D gene is possibly TRBD2 (6 bases). Trimming cost V 2 bases and J 4 bases, with 9 bases left between them. Germline values: CDR1 MRHNA, CDR2 SNTAGT. This CDR3 spans 14 amino acids.

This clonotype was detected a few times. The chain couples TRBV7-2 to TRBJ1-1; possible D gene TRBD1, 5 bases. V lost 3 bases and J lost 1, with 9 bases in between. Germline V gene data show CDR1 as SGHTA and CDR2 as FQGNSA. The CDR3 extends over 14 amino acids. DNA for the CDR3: TGTGCCAGCAGCTTGGAGACAGCGAACACTGAAGCTTTCTTT. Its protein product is CASSLETANTEAFF.

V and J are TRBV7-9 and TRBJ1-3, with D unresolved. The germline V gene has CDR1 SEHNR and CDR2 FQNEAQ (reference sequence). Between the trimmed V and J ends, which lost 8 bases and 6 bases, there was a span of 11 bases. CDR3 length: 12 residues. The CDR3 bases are TGTGCCAGCGCAGGCAACGCAAACACCATATATTTT. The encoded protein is CASAGNANTIYF. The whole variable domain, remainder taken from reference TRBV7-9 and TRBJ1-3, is DTGVSQNPRHKITKRGQNVTFRCDPISEHNRLYWYRQTLGQGPEFLTYFQNEAQLEKSRLLSDRFSAERPKGSFSTLEIQRTEQGDSAMYLCASAGNANTIYFGEGSWLTVV.

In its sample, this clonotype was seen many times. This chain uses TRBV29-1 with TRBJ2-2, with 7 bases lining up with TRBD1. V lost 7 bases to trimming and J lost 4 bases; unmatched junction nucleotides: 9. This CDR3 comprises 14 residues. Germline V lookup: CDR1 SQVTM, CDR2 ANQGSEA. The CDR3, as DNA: TGCAGCGCGGCCGGGACAGCGGTCACCGGGGAGCTGTTTTTT. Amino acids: CSAAGTAVTGELFF.

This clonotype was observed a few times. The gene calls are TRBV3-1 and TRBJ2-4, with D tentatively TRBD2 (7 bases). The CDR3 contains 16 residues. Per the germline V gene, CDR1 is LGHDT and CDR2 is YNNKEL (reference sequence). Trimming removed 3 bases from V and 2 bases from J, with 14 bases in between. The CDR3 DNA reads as TGTGCCAGCAGCCAGATAGGGGGGGTAACCAAAAACATTCAGTACTTC. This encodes CASSQIGGVTKNIQYF.

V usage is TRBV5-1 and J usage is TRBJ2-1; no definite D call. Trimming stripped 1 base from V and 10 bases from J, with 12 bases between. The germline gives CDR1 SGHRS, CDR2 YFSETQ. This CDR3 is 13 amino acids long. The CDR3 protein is CASSLKDAGEQFF. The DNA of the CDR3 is TGCGCCAGCAGCTTGAAAGACGCTGGGGAGCAGTTCTTC.

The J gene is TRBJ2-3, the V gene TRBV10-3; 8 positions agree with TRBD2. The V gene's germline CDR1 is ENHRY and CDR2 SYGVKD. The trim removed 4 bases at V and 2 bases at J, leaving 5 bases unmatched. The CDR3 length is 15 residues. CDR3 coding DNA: TGTGCCATCAGTGGGTTAGCGGGGACCACAGATACGCAGTATTTT. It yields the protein CAISGLAGTTDTQYF.

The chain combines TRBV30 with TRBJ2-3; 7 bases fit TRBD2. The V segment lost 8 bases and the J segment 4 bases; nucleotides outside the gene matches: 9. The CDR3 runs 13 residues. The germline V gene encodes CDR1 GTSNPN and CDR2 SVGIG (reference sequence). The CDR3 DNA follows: TGTGCCCACCTCGGCGGGAGTGCAGATACGCAGTATTTT. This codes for CAHLGGSADTQYF.

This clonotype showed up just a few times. The DNA of the CDR3 is TGTGCCAGCAGCAAGGCCAGCGGGTTAAGGAACGAGCAGTACTTC. Its translation: CASSKASGLRNEQYF. This chain connects TRBV7-2 to TRBJ2-7, with D perhaps TRBD2 (6 bases). The CDR3 runs to 15 residues. Trimming shortened V by 5 bases and J by 5 bases, and 19 bases separated the two germline ends. Germline loops: CDR1 SGHTA, CDR2 FQGNSA.

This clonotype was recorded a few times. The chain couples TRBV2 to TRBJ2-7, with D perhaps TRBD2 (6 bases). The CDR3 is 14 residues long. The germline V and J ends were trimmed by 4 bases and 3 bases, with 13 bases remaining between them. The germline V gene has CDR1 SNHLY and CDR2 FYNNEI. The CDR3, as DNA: TGTGCCAGCAGTGTTGGGGAGGCCTACTACGAGCAGTACTTC. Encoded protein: CASSVGEAYYEQYF.

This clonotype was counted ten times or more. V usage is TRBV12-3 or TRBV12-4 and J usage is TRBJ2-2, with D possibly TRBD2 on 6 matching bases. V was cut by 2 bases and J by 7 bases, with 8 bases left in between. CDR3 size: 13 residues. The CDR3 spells CASSLRGIGELFF. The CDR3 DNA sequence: TGTGCCAGCAGTTTACGCGGGATCGGGGAGCTGTTTTTT.

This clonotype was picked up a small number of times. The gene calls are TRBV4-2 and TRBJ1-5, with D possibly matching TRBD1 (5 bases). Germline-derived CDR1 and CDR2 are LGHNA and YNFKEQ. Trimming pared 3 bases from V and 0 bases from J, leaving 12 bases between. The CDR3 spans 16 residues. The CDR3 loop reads CASSQADSYSNQPQHF. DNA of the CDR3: TGTGCCAGCAGCCAGGCCGACAGCTATAGCAATCAGCCCCAGCATTTT.

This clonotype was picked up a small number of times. Written as DNA, the CDR3 is TGTGCCAGCAGTACGGGACAGCACACAGATACGCAGTATTTT. Amino acid sequence: CASSTGQHTDTQYF. The chain uses TRBV12-3 or TRBV12-4 and TRBJ2-3, with 7 positions matching TRBD1. V dropped 5 bases and J dropped 2; count of bases not matched to a gene: 4. The CDR3 spans 14 residues.

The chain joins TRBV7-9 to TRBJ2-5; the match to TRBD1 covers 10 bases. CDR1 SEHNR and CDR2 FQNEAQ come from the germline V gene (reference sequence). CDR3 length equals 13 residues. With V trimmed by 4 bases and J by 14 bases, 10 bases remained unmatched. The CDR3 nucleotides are TGTGCCAGCAGCTGGGACAGGGGCCAGATCATCTACTTC. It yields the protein CASSWDRGQIIYF.

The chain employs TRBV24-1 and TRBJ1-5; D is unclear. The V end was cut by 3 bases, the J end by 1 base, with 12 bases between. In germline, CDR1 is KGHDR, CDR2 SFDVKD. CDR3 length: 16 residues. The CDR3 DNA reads TGTGCCACCAGTGATAGGGCAGAAGGGAGCAATCAGCCCCAGCATTTT. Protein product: CATSDRAEGSNQPQHF.

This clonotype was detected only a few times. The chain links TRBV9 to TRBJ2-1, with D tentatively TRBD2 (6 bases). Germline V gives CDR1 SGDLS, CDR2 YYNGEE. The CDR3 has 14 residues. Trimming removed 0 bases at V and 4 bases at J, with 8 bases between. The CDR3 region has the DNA TGTGCCAGCAGCGTAGCCCGGGAGTACAATGAGCAGTTCTTC. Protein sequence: CASSVAREYNEQFF.

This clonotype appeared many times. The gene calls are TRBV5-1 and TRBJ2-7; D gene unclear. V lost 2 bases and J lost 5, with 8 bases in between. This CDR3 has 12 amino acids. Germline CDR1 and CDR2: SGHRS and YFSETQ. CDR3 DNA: TGCGCCAGCAGCTTTTCCTTGGACGAGCAGTACTTC. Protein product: CASSFSLDEQYF.